The 29 T cell receptor beta chains in this list originate from one sample, sequenced in a study of T cell responses to AZD1222 COVID-19 vaccine. Method: immunoSEQ multiplex PCR; TCRdb's copy keeps in-frame clones and lacks some. In the table there are about 130,000 clones, approximately 92% of which are singletons. This specimen was peripheral blood, taken 28 days after the second AZD1222 dose. Receptors were obtained from an adult who received the AZD1222 COVID-19 vaccine.

J is TRBJ2-5 and V is TRBV28; D remains unclear. The CDR3 contains 12 residues. V was shortened by 4 bases and J by 2 bases, with 5 bases between the two germline ends. CDR1 and CDR2 (germline): MDHEN, SYDVKM. The CDR3 region has the DNA TGTGCCAGCAGTTGGGCTCAAGAGACCCAGTACTTC. This gives the protein CASSWAQETQYF. The full variable domain, its missing parts supplied by reference TRBV28 and TRBJ2-5, is DVKVTQSSRYLVKRTGEKVFLECVQDMDHENMFWYRQDPGLGLRLIYFSYDVKMKEKGDIPEGYSVSREKKERFSLILESASTNQTSMYLCASSWAQETQYFGPGTRLLVL.

The chain combines TRBV19 with TRBJ2-5; D tentatively fits TRBD1 or TRBD2 (5 bases each). Per the germline V gene, CDR1 is LNHDA and CDR2 is SQIVND (reference sequence). V dropped 3 bases and J dropped 5 bases, with 13 bases sitting between them. The CDR3 has 14 amino acids. The CDR3 spells CASSIPGLGETQYF. CDR3 nucleotide sequence: TGTGCCAGTAGTATCCCGGGGCTGGGCGAGACCCAGTACTTC.

In this sample, this clone turned up once. The chain joins TRBV19 to TRBJ1-3; D is unclear. The CDR3 totals 15 residues. Between the trimmed V and J ends, which lost 3 bases and 4 bases, there was a span of 13 bases. CDR1 and CDR2 from the germline V gene are LNHDA and SQIVND (reference sequence). The CDR3 DNA follows: TGTGCCAGTAGTATGAGTCAGGTAGCGGGAAACACCATATATTTT. Translation gives CASSMSQVAGNTIYF. The complete variable domain, with remaining parts taken from reference TRBV19 and TRBJ1-3, reads DGGITQSPKYLFRKEGQNVTLSCEQNLNHDAMYWYRQDPGQGLRLIYYSQIVNDFQKGDIAEGYSVSREKKESFPLTVTSAQKNPTAFYLCASSMSQVAGNTIYFGEGSWLTVV.

The chain couples TRBV5-1 to TRBJ2-7; D remains unclear. V was cut by 0 bases and J by 5 bases, with 9 bases left in between. CDR3 length: 13 amino acids. Germline CDR1 and CDR2: SGHRS and YFSETQ. DNA for the CDR3: TGCGCCAGCAGCTTGGGGCCTGTACACGAGCAGTACTTC. Translation: CASSLGPVHEQYF.

The chain has TRBV27 and TRBJ1-4; TRBD1 is a possible D gene (5 bases). The CDR3 length is 15 residues. Germline V lookup: CDR1 MNHEY, CDR2 SMNVEV (reference sequence). V lost 3 bases to trimming and J lost 8 bases, with 16 bases between them. DNA of the CDR3: TGTGCCAGCAGTTTGCAGCCGGGACGGGGAGAAAAACTGTTTTTT. This encodes CASSLQPGRGEKLFF.

This chain links TRBV30 with TRBJ1-1; D unresolved. Germline values: CDR1 GTSNPN, CDR2 SVGIG (reference sequence). CDR3 length: 14 amino acids. Trimming shortened V by 3 bases and J by 3 bases, and 14 bases separated the two germline ends. The CDR3 coding sequence is TGTGCCTGGAGATTGGGCGGAGGCCACACTGAAGCTTTCTTT. It specifies CAWRLGGGHTEAFF.

The chain couples TRBV29-1 to TRBJ1-2; TRBD1 matches 11 bases. Germline loops: CDR1 SQVTM, CDR2 ANQGSEA. Losses at the gene ends were 4 bases for V and 7 bases for J; bases not matched to a gene: 5. CDR3 size: 13 residues. The CDR3 DNA follows: TGCAGCGTTGGGTGGACAGGGGGCGTTGGCTACACCTTC. Protein: CSVGWTGGVGYTF.

DNA for the CDR3: TGTGCCAGCAGCTTAATGACACCTTATGGCTACACCTTC. It specifies CASSLMTPYGYTF. This chain links TRBV7-9 with TRBJ1-2; D is undetermined. The CDR3 is 13 amino acids. Germline-derived CDR1 and CDR2 are SEHNR and FQNEAQ (reference sequence). Trimming removed 2 bases at V and 5 bases at J, with 9 bases between.

This clone was recorded only once. This rearrangement joins TRBV12-3 or TRBV12-4 to TRBJ2-7; D is undetermined. The CDR3 is 12 amino acids. V dropped 3 bases and J dropped 6 bases, with 9 bases sitting between them. The CDR3 spells CASSFILLEQYF. DNA of the CDR3: TGTGCCAGCAGTTTCATTCTACTCGAGCAGTACTTC.

The chain combines TRBV5-1 with TRBJ1-1; perhaps TRBD1 as D (6 bases). CDR1 and CDR2 from the germline V gene are SGHRS and YFSETQ. Trimming removed 0 bases at V and 4 bases at J, with 22 bases between. The CDR3 covers 18 residues. For the CDR3, the DNA is TGCGCCAGCAGCTTGGCCTGGCGGTTGGGGGCCGAAGGCACTGAAGCTTTCTTT. It yields the protein CASSLAWRLGAEGTEAFF. Filled out from reference TRBV5-1 and TRBJ1-1, the complete variable domain reads KAGVTQTPRYLIKTRGQQVTLSCSPISGHRSVSWYQQTPGQGLQFLFEYFSETQRNKGNFPGRFSGRQFSNSRSEMNVSTLELGDSALYLCASSLAWRLGAEGTEAFFGQGTRLTVV.

In DNA form, the CDR3 reads TGTGCCCGATCAACTAACTACGAGCAGTACTTC. It translates to CARSTNYEQYF. The V call is TRBV30, the J call TRBJ2-7, with unresolved D. CDR1 is GTSNPN and CDR2 is SVGIG in the germline V gene (reference sequence). The germline V and J ends were trimmed by 8 bases and 3 bases, with 11 bases remaining between them. The CDR3 contains 11 residues.

V and J are TRBV5-3 and TRBJ1-2; 8 bases line up with TRBD1. TRBV5-3 is treated as an ORF (open reading frame) with a function not yet certain. The CDR3 covers 13 residues. V trimming: 6 bases; J trimming: 3 bases; junction bases outside the gene matches: 4. The CDR3 is CARKGQVHYGYTF. The CDR3 nucleotides are TGTGCCAGAAAGGGACAGGTTCACTATGGCTACACCTTC.

The gene calls are TRBV4-1 and TRBJ2-4, with 8 bases that match TRBD1. Germline V gives CDR1 MGHRA, CDR2 YSYEKL. V shed 2 bases and J 1 base; nucleotides not matched to a gene: 4. The CDR3 has 16 amino acids. The CDR3 bases are TGCGCCAGCAGCCAACTATGGGACAGGGCCAAAAACATTCAGTACTTC. Translation: CASSQLWDRAKNIQYF.

The chain employs TRBV6-5 and TRBJ2-2; D gene uncertain. In germline, CDR1 is MNHEY, CDR2 SVGAGI. The CDR3 totals 14 residues. Trimming stripped 4 bases from V and 1 base from J, with 7 bases between. This CDR3 reads CASSLVGNTGELFF. Here the CDR3 DNA reads TGTGCCAGCAGTTTGGTCGGGAACACCGGGGAGCTGTTTTTT.

This chain links TRBV2 with TRBJ1-1; possible D gene TRBD1, 6 bases. The germline V gene has CDR1 SNHLY and CDR2 FYNNEI. The V and J ends lost 6 bases and 2 bases respectively, with 16 bases between them. CDR3 size: 15 residues. The CDR3 nucleotides are TGTGCCAGCAGATCGACCTTGGACAGAAACACTGAAGCTTTCTTT. It is translated as CASRSTLDRNTEAFF.

This chain connects TRBV11-3 to TRBJ1-1; D might be TRBD1 (6 bases). V shed 3 bases and J shed 1 base, with 9 bases lying between them. Germline V gene data show CDR1 as SGHNT and CDR2 as YENEEA. This CDR3 comprises 14 residues. CDR3 in DNA: TGTGCCAGCAGCTTTACAGGGACGAACACTGAAGCTTTCTTT. Protein product: CASSFTGTNTEAFF.

The chain carries TRBV10-3 and TRBJ1-6; D is undetermined. Germline-derived CDR1 and CDR2 are ENHRY and SYGVKD. V was pared by 4 bases and J by 8 bases, with 15 bases between. The CDR3 extends over 15 amino acids. The chain's CDR3 is CAISVGSGLDSPLHF. In DNA form, the CDR3 reads TGTGCCATCAGTGTAGGTTCGGGTCTGGATTCACCCCTCCACTTT.

The V and J genes are TRBV11-2 and TRBJ2-3; 14 bases fit TRBD2. The V gene's germline CDR1 is SGHAT and CDR2 FQNNGV. V lost 2 bases, J lost 7 bases, and 8 bases stayed unmatched. This CDR3 is 17 amino acids long. CDR3 residues: CASSLNPTSGGGNTQYF. For the CDR3, the DNA is TGTGCCAGCAGCTTAAATCCGACTAGCGGGGGGGGTAATACGCAGTATTTT.

This chain connects TRBV6-5 to TRBJ2-1; D is possibly TRBD2 (6 bases). V lost 0 bases and J 4 bases, leaving 13 bases between the germline ends. Germline CDR1 and CDR2: MNHEY and SVGAGI. The CDR3 extends over 16 amino acids. CDR3 sequence: CASSYSSGVSYNEQFF. As DNA, the CDR3 is TGTGCCAGCAGTTACTCTTCGGGGGTCTCTTACAATGAGCAGTTCTTC.

The V and J genes are TRBV28 and TRBJ2-5, with 8 bases matching TRBD2. There are 13 residues in the CDR3. Per germline, CDR1 MDHEN and CDR2 SYDVKM. After removal of 4 bases from V and 3 bases from J, the junction contained 1 base not matched to a gene. The CDR3 is CASSWGLEETQYF. The CDR3 region has the DNA TGTGCCAGCAGTTGGGGACTAGAAGAGACCCAGTACTTC.

This CDR3 is CASTVSRFWGIEQYF. Written as DNA, the CDR3 is TGTGCCAGCACCGTGAGTAGGTTTTGGGGCATTGAGCAGTACTTC. The chain uses TRBV5-6 and TRBJ2-7; a possible D gene is TRBD1 (5 bases). Germline values: CDR1 SGHDT, CDR2 YYEEEE. The V end was cut by 6 bases, the J end by 7 bases, with 23 bases between. CDR3 length equals 15 residues.

In nucleotides, the CDR3 is TGTGCCAGCAGCTCTTTCTTGGGGAACACCGGGGAGCTGTTTTTT. Its protein is CASSSFLGNTGELFF. The chain carries TRBV5-4 and TRBJ2-2; D is unresolved. Germline-derived CDR1 and CDR2 are SGHNT and YYREEE (reference sequence). V was shortened by 3 bases and J by 1 base, with 10 bases between the two germline ends. The CDR3 sequence is 15 residues long. Variable domain in full (rest from reference TRBV5-4 and TRBJ2-2): ETGVTQSPTHLIKTRGQQVTLRCSSQSGHNTVSWYQQALGQGPQFIFQYYREEENGRGNFPPRFSGLQFPNYSSELNVNALELDDSALYLCASSSFLGNTGELFFGEGSRLTVL.

This clone has a single count. The V and J genes are TRBV27 and TRBJ1-6; D not certain. The CDR3 length is 15 residues. Germline V gene lookup returns CDR1 MNHEY and CDR2 SMNVEV (reference sequence). With 1 base removed from V and 0 bases from J, the gap between germline ends came to 4 bases. The CDR3 DNA is TGTGCCAGCAGTTTATGGAGCTCCTATAATTCACCCCTCCACTTT. Amino acid sequence: CASSLWSSYNSPLHF.

The V and J genes are TRBV9 and TRBJ1-4; unclear D gene. V dropped 1 base and J dropped 8 bases, with 18 bases sitting between them. Germline V gene sequence: CDR1 SGDLS, CDR2 YYNGEE. The CDR3 is 16 residues long. CDR3 amino acids: CASSVTGGLGREKLFF. The CDR3 nucleotides are TGTGCCAGCAGCGTAACGGGTGGTTTGGGCCGGGAAAAACTGTTTTTT.

The chain carries TRBV3-1 (or the pseudogene TRBV3-2) and TRBJ1-2; 8 bases map to TRBD1. J was trimmed by 7 bases and V by 4 bases; bases with no gene match: 11. Germline values: CDR1 LGHDT, CDR2 YNNKEL (reference sequence). This CDR3 is 15 amino acids long. The CDR3 nucleotides are TGTGCCAGCAGCCCGGGACAGGACGTATATTCTGGCTACACCTTC. Protein: CASSPGQDVYSGYTF.

This clone has a single count. The chain links TRBV11-3 to TRBJ1-1, with D uncertain. Trimming pared 3 bases from V and 0 bases from J, leaving 14 bases between. This CDR3 is 16 amino acids long. Germline values: CDR1 SGHNT, CDR2 YENEEA. In DNA, the CDR3 is TGTGCCAGCAGCTTCCCGAGTCAGTCTATGAACACTGAAGCTTTCTTT. This sequence encodes CASSFPSQSMNTEAFF.

The chain links TRBV7-9 to TRBJ1-5; possibly TRBD1 for D (6 bases). V was shortened by 5 bases and J by 0 bases, with 14 bases between the two germline ends. CDR1 SEHNR and CDR2 FQNEAQ come from the germline V gene (reference sequence). The CDR3 has 16 residues. CDR3 in amino acids: CASSLGGVNSNQPQHF. DNA for the CDR3: TGTGCCAGCAGCCTAGGGGGGGTTAATAGCAATCAGCCCCAGCATTTT.

The V and J genes are TRBV4-2 and TRBJ1-6; D not resolved. Trimming removed 0 bases from V and 7 bases from J, with 16 bases in between. Per the germline V gene, CDR1 is LGHNA and CDR2 is YNFKEQ. The CDR3 runs 17 residues. CDR3 nucleotide sequence: TGTGCCAGCAGCCAAGAGAGAAGAGTGGCTACAAATTCACCCCTCCACTTT. Translation: CASSQERRVATNSPLHF.

The chain links TRBV9 to TRBJ2-7; 8 bases line up with TRBD1. Germline V gene data show CDR1 as SGDLS and CDR2 as YYNGEE. V trimming: 3 bases; J trimming: 3 bases; junction bases outside the gene matches: 8. This CDR3 is 15 amino acids long. CDR3 DNA: TGTGCCAGCAGCGCCGGACAGGGATTCGGCTACGAGCAGTACTTC. It yields the protein CASSAGQGFGYEQYF.